The 5 T cell receptor beta chains listed next were all sequenced from one sample in a study of T cell changes during pregnancy in multiple sclerosis. Sequencing was performed with immunoSEQ multiplex PCR; in TCRdb, only in-frame clones are kept and a portion is missing. The sample has about 98,000 clones, 90% to 95% seen once. Sequencing was performed on peripheral blood, taken after pregnancy. The origin of the receptors is a female donor in good health, enrolled as a control in a pregnancy study.

J is TRBJ1-3 and V is TRBV5-4, with TRBD1 matching over 8 bases. The trim removed 5 bases at V and 4 bases at J, leaving 8 bases unmatched. Per germline, CDR1 SGHNT and CDR2 YYREEE (reference sequence). This CDR3 has 15 amino acids. The CDR3 sequence: CASRTGTGPGNTIYF. The CDR3 coding sequence is TGTGCCAGCAGAACCGGGACAGGACCAGGAAACACCATATATTTT.

The chain carries TRBV19 and TRBJ2-5; TRBD1 might be the D (6 bases). Trimming cost V 5 bases and J 4 bases, with 14 bases left between them. Germline lookup yields CDR1 LNHDA and CDR2 SQIVND (reference sequence). CDR3 length equals 14 residues. The CDR3 sequence is CASSLPGHSETQYF. The CDR3 DNA follows: TGTGCCAGTAGTCTTCCGGGACACTCAGAGACCCAGTACTTC.

This rearrangement joins TRBV27 to TRBJ2-4; D is unclear. From germline, CDR1 is MNHEY and CDR2 SMNVEV (reference sequence). The CDR3 consists of 15 residues. Trimming removed 0 bases from V and 0 bases from J, with 6 bases in between. CDR3 DNA: TGTGCCAGCAGTTTATCCAGACTAGCCAAAAACATTCAGTACTTC. Its translation: CASSLSRLAKNIQYF.

The J gene is TRBJ2-3, the V gene TRBV5-4; the match to TRBD2 covers 10 bases. The CDR3 is 15 amino acids. V was clipped by 2 bases and J by 5 bases; unmatched bases: 5. Looked up from germline, CDR1 is SGHNT and CDR2 is YYREEE (reference sequence). CDR3 residues: CASSFQRGGGDTQYF. The CDR3 coding sequence is TGTGCCAGCAGCTTTCAGCGGGGGGGCGGAGATACGCAGTATTTT. The variable domain in full, completed from reference TRBV5-4 and TRBJ2-3, reads ETGVTQSPTHLIKTRGQQVTLRCSSQSGHNTVSWYQQALGQGPQFIFQYYREEENGRGNFPPRFSGLQFPNYSSELNVNALELDDSALYLCASSFQRGGGDTQYFGPGTRLTVL.

This chain joins TRBV6-1 and TRBJ1-5; D is ambiguous. Germline V lookup: CDR1 MNHNS, CDR2 SASEGT. Deletions cut 1 base from V and 3 bases from J, with 10 bases between. The CDR3 is 15 amino acids. Here the CDR3 DNA reads TGTGCCAGCAGTGAAGTCAGTGTGCTCAATCAGCCCCAGCATTTT. Translating it yields CASSEVSVLNQPQHF.